These T cell receptor beta chains were read from a single sample in a study of blood T cell repertoires in COVID-19. TCRdb's table, derived via immunoSEQ multiplex PCR, lists solely in-frame clones and lacks some. The data hold around 230,000 clones, with around 87% observed a single time. Sequencing used peripheral blood. The receptors here all came from a man aged 60 to 69 who had recovered from COVID-19. The CDR3 runs from the conserved cysteine through the conserved F or W. Each record gives: D gene, J gene, V gene, clone size, CDR3 protein, CDR3 DNA. A D gene is named only where the DNA matches it firmly. For some rows the clone size is stated as once, few or many, or as a class when expanded; others skip it.

TRBD2,TRBJ2-3,TRBV27,-,CASSLTSGGAPDTQYF,TGTGCCAGCAGTTTGACTAGCGGGGGGGCCCCAGATACGCAGTATTTT
TRBD1,TRBJ1-6,TRBV9,-,CASSAGQHNSPLHF,TGTGCCAGCAGCGCGGGACAGCACAATTCACCCCTCCACTTT
-,TRBJ1-1,TRBV11-2,once,CASSLSWGGNTEAFF,TGTGCCAGCAGCTTATCGTGGGGCGGGAACACTGAAGCTTTCTTT
TRBD1,TRBJ1-5,TRBV19,-,CASSWDRDGQPQHF,TGTGCCAGTAGTTGGGACAGGGATGGTCAGCCCCAGCATTTT
-,TRBJ1-2,TRBV5-5,-,CASSRSPGEGYTF,TGTGCCAGCAGCCGGTCTCCAGGGGAGGGCTACACCTTC
-,TRBJ1-1,TRBV30,-,CAWSVLQGGTEAFF,TGTGCCTGGAGTGTACTCCAGGGTGGCACTGAAGCTTTCTTT
TRBD1,TRBJ2-7,TRBV15,-,CATTPTGGYEQYF,TGTGCCACCACTCCGACAGGGGGCTACGAGCAGTACTTC
-,TRBJ2-5,TRBV3-1/TRBV3-2,-,CASSQDRETQYF,TGTGCCAGCAGCCAAGACCGAGAGACCCAGTACTTC
-,TRBJ1-2,TRBV7-9,once,CASSPDTYGYTF,TGTGCCAGCAGCCCAGACACCTATGGCTACACCTTC
TRBD1,TRBJ2-3,TRBV27,-,CASKGQGFTDTQYF,TGTGCCAGCAAGGGACAGGGTTTCACAGATACGCAGTATTTT
-,TRBJ1-4,TRBV7-9,-,CASTPGRGNEKLFF,TGTGCCAGCACCCCGGGGAGGGGAAACGAAAAACTGTTTTTT
-,TRBJ1-2,TRBV20-1,-,CSASSTANYGYTF,TGCAGTGCTAGTAGCACAGCTAACTATGGCTACACCTTC
-,TRBJ1-1,TRBV7-6,few,CASSLSWTGGTEAFF,TGTGCCAGCAGCTTATCTTGGACGGGGGGGACTGAAGCTTTCTTT
TRBD2,TRBJ2-5,TRBV18,-,CASSGLVLETQYF,TGTGCCAGCTCGGGACTAGTGCTCGAGACCCAGTACTTC
-,TRBJ1-5,TRBV19,-,CASKLDTTSNQPQHF,TGTGCCAGTAAGTTGGACACAACTTCCAATCAGCCCCAGCATTTT
-,TRBJ2-3,TRBV5-1,-,CASSWAGSTDTQYF,TGCGCCAGCAGCTGGGCAGGTAGCACAGATACGCAGTATTTT
TRBD1,TRBJ1-2,TRBV2,-,CASTQGAWHGYTF,TGTGCCAGCACACAGGGGGCTTGGCATGGCTACACCTTC
TRBD2,TRBJ2-5,TRBV24-1,-,CATSGGGRETQYF,TGTGCCACGTCGGGGGGGGGCAGGGAGACCCAGTACTTC
-,TRBJ2-1,TRBV4-1,-,CASSQSLGGGTNEQFF,TGCGCCAGCAGCCAGAGCCTGGGCGGGGGCACCAATGAGCAGTTCTTC
TRBD1,TRBJ2-6,TRBV14,-,CASSRDRGLGANVLTF,TGTGCCAGCAGCCGGGACAGGGGGCTTGGGGCCAACGTCCTGACTTTC
-,TRBJ1-3,TRBV7-8,-,CASSLGQGLGNTIYF,TGTGCCAGCAGCTTAGGTCAGGGTCTCGGAAACACCATATATTTT
TRBD1,TRBJ1-5,TRBV5-1,-,CASSRGQNQPQHF,TGCGCCAGCAGCCGGGGACAGAATCAGCCCCAGCATTTT
TRBD1,TRBJ2-4,TRBV30,-,CAWSVLGQGAQWAKNIQYF,TGTGCCTGGAGTGTTCTGGGACAGGGGGCTCAGTGGGCCAAAAACATTCAGTACTTC
-,TRBJ1-2,TRBV12-3/TRBV12-4,-,CASSFLGAGYTF,TGTGCCAGCAGTTTCTTGGGGGCCGGCTACACCTTC
-,TRBJ2-3,TRBV5-1,-,CASSLVQAIDTQYF,TGCGCCAGCAGCTTGGTCCAGGCGATTGATACGCAGTATTTT
-,TRBJ1-4,TRBV5-1,-,CASSVTGQSTNEKLFF,TGCGCCAGCAGCGTAACCGGACAGTCAACTAATGAAAAACTGTTTTTT